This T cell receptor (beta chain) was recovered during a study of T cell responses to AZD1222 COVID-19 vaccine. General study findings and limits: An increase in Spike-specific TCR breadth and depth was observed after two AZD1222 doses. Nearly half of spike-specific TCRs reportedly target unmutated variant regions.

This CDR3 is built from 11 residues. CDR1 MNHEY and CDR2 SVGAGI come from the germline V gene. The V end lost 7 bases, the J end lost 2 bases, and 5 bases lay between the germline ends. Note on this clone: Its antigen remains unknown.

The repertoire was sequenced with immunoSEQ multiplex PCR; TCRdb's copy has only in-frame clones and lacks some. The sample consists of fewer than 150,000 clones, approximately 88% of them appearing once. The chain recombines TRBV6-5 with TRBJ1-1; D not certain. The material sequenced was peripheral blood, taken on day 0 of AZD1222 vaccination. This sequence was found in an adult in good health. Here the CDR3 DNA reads TGTGCCAGCACCCCCAACACTGAAGCTTTCTTT. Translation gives CASTPNTEAFF.